The 17 T cell receptor beta chains presented below share a single source sample, sequenced in a study of human T cells and chemical hapten exposure (dated by TCRdb to 2020 to 2023). This specimen's time point label, interpreted: patch test 3, about 24 weeks after DPC sensitization. The treatment or condition label of this sample denotes: therapeutic diphenylcyclopropenone sensitization with weekly scalp DPC. The library was obtained by RACE. The instrument given in TCRdb is NextSeq 500. The public reads were run again by TCRdb, first through fastp at Q25 and then through MiXCR, and only productive beta chains were kept. Rows with a matching CDR3 protein are joined into one entry that keeps the most common DNA and genes. In all, the sample holds 100,000 or so distinct CDR3 sequences, and under 40% of those were seen once. Roughly 2.5% of the sample belongs to the ten largest clones. This specimen was whole blood, taken in connection with sensitization to the hapten diphenylcyclopropenone (DPC). The source of these receptors is a man between 40 and 49 years old with alopecia areata. Some clones in this sample may be carry-over from other donors' samples.

V and J are TRBV12-3 or TRBV12-4 and TRBJ1-2; the D is unclear. V was pared by 2 bases and J by 2 bases, with 3 bases between. The CDR3 sequence is 12 residues long. CDR3: CASSLTNYGYTF. The CDR3 nucleotides read TGTGCCAGCAGTTTAACGAACTATGGCTACACCTTC.

The rearrangement joins TRBV24-1 to TRBJ2-7; 7 nucleotides line up with TRBD1. V shed 9 bases and J 7 bases; nucleotides not matched to a gene: 8. The CDR3 extends over 12 amino acids. Germline V gene lookup returns CDR1 KGHDR and CDR2 SFDVKD. CDR3 sequence (DNA): TGTGCCACCCGCAGGGGGTCCGAGGAGCAGTACTTC. Encoded protein: CATRRGSEEQYF.

DNA for the CDR3: TGCAGCGTTAATTCAGGGAGGGGCGCAGATACGCAGTATTTT. Protein sequence: CSVNSGRGADTQYF. The chain recombines TRBV29-1 with TRBJ2-3; 7 nucleotides match TRBD2. With 5 bases clipped from V and 4 bases from J, the junction kept 9 bases outside the gene matches. This CDR3 is 14 amino acids long. The germline CDR1 and CDR2 sequences are SQVTM and ANQGSEA.

V is TRBV3-1 and J is TRBJ1-4, with D perhaps TRBD1 (6 bases). V was clipped by 1 base and J by 1 base, with 16 bases between them. The germline CDR1 and CDR2 sequences are LGHDT and YNNKEL (reference sequence). The CDR3 runs 18 residues. The CDR3 loop is CASSQAWSGGGTNEKLFF. The CDR3, as DNA: TGTGCCAGCAGCCAAGCTTGGTCCGGGGGCGGAACTAATGAAAAACTGTTTTTT. Using reference TRBV3-1 and TRBJ1-4 for the parts outside the CDR3, the full variable domain is DTAVSQTPKYLVTQMGNDKSIKCEQNLGHDTMYWYKQDSKKFLKIMFSYNNKELIINETVPNRFSPKSPDKAHLNLHINSLELGDSAVYFCASSQAWSGGGTNEKLFFGSGTQLSVL.

The V call is TRBV7-2, the J call TRBJ2-3, with D perhaps matching TRBD2 (6 bases). This CDR3 region has 14 residues. Germline V gene lookup returns CDR1 SGHTA and CDR2 FQGNSA. V gave up 4 bases and J gave up 4 bases, with 12 bases separating them. CDR3: CASSSSWGADTQYF. CDR3 nucleotide sequence: TGTGCCAGCAGCTCTAGTTGGGGGGCAGATACGCAGTATTTT. Combining the CDR3 with reference TRBV7-2 and TRBJ2-3 gives the whole variable domain GAGVSQSPSNKVTEKGKDVELRCDPISGHTALYWYRQSLGQGLEFLIYFQGNSAPDKSGLPSDRFSAERTGGSVSTLTIQRTQQEDSAVYLCASSSSWGADTQYFGPGTRLTVL.

J is TRBJ2-3 and V is TRBV7-2; a weak D match, TRBD2 (6 bases). The CDR3 runs to 16 residues. V dropped 5 bases and J dropped 2 bases, with 17 bases sitting between them. Germline assignment: CDR1 SGHTA and CDR2 FQGNSA. CDR3 loop: CASSMAGFDLTDTQYF. CDR3 nucleotides: TGTGCCAGCAGCATGGCGGGATTTGATCTCACAGATACGCAGTATTTT. Supplemented by reference TRBV7-2 and TRBJ2-3, the full variable domain reads GAGVSQSPSNKVTEKGKDVELRCDPISGHTALYWYRQSLGQGLEFLIYFQGNSAPDKSGLPSDRFSAERTGGSVSTLTIQRTQQEDSAVYLCASSMAGFDLTDTQYFGPGTRLTVL.

This chain joins TRBV2 and TRBJ2-3, with 15 bases fitting TRBD2. Germline V gene data show CDR1 as SNHLY and CDR2 as FYNNEI. With V trimmed by 5 bases and J by 10 bases, 4 bases remained unmatched. The CDR3 is 14 residues long. CDR3 residues: CASSSGLAGGAQYF. The CDR3 DNA reads as TGTGCCAGCAGTTCGGGACTAGCGGGAGGCGCGCAGTATTTT. Complete variable domain (other parts from reference TRBV2 and TRBJ2-3): EPEVTQTPSHQVTQMGQEVILRCVPISNHLYFYWYRQILGQKVEFLVSFYNNEISEKSEIFDDQFSVERPDGSNFTLKIRSTKLEDSAMYFCASSSGLAGGAQYFGPGTRLTVL.

This clonotype turned up a few times. The chain has TRBV7-2 and TRBJ2-3, with D possibly matching TRBD2 (5 bases). From germline, CDR1 is SGHTA and CDR2 FQGNSA. Trimming cost V 2 bases and J 4 bases, with 13 bases left between them. The CDR3 length is 15 residues. The CDR3 DNA is TGTGCCAGCAGCTTACACGGGAATGCCGCAGATACGCAGTATTTT. It encodes CASSLHGNAADTQYF.

This clonotype came up a few times. At one of its ends the junction is not consistent with the germline gene, which may arise from a read error. The rearrangement joins TRBV28 to TRBJ1-6, with TRBD1 as a possible D gene (5 bases). Per the germline V gene, CDR1 is MDHEN and CDR2 is SYDVKM. The CDR3 has 15 amino acids. The CDR3 protein is CASNLGRAGTSPLHF. Here the CDR3 DNA reads TGTGCCAGCAATTTAGGCCGGGCCGGGACTTCACCCCTCCACTTT.

The chain combines TRBV7-2 with TRBJ2-3, with a tentative D call TRBD2 (6 bases). The CDR3 runs 16 residues. CDR1 SGHTA and CDR2 FQGNSA come from the germline V gene. V lost 6 bases and J 0 bases, leaving 16 bases between the germline ends. Written as DNA, the CDR3 is TGTGCCAGCAGGCCACCCGGGACTTCTAGCACAGATACGCAGTATTTT. This sequence encodes CASRPPGTSSTDTQYF.

The genes are TRBV12-3 or TRBV12-4 and TRBJ2-4, with 8 bases aligning to TRBD1. Losses at the gene ends were 6 bases for V and 1 base for J; bases not matched to a gene: 8. The CDR3 consists of 16 residues. The CDR3 sequence is CASSPPTGVAKNIQYF. The CDR3 DNA reads as TGTGCCAGCAGCCCCCCGACAGGGGTGGCCAAAAACATTCAGTACTTC.

The chain is built from TRBV14 and TRBJ1-1; no reliable D call. Germline CDR1 reads SGHDN; CDR2 reads FVKESK. The V end lost 3 bases, the J end lost 8 bases, and 10 bases lay between the germline ends. The CDR3 is 12 residues long. The CDR3 nucleotides read TGTGCCAGCAGCCATACGAAACGGGAAGCTTTCTTT. It codes for CASSHTKREAFF.

There are a few counts of this clonotype. The chain recombines TRBV3-1 with TRBJ2-1; D not resolved. The CDR3 runs to 12 residues. Germline CDR1 is LGHDT and CDR2 is YNNKEL (reference sequence). V was cut by 5 bases and J by 1 base, with 3 bases left in between. CDR3 in DNA: TGTGCCAGCAGCAAGTCCTACAATGAGCAGTTCTTC. Its protein is CASSKSYNEQFF.

The count of this clonotype is one. The V gene is TRBV29-1, the J gene TRBJ1-3; D is ambiguous. There are 14 residues in the CDR3. The V gene's germline CDR1 is SQVTM and CDR2 ANQGSEA. V was trimmed by 7 bases and J by 0 bases, leaving 13 bases between them. The CDR3, as DNA: TGCAGCGCTGAGGACCCTAACTCTGGAAACACCATATATTTT. It codes for CSAEDPNSGNTIYF.

This clonotype was observed a handful of times. The rearrangement uses TRBV7-3 and TRBJ2-3; D may be TRBD2 (5 bases). The CDR3 sequence is 16 residues long. CDR1 SGHTA and CDR2 FQGTGA come from the germline V gene. The V end lost 2 bases, the J end lost 1 base, and 13 bases lay between the germline ends. The DNA for the CDR3 is TGTGCCAGCAGCTTATTGAGGGAGTTGGGCACAGATACGCAGTATTTT. This encodes CASSLLRELGTDTQYF.

This chain connects TRBV5-5 to TRBJ2-7; TRBD2 matches at 16 bases. In germline, CDR1 is SGHKS, CDR2 YYEKEE (reference sequence). V lost 4 bases to trimming and J lost 1 base; unmatched junction nucleotides: 5. CDR3 size: 17 residues. CDR3 bases: TGTGCCAGCAGCCGGGGACTAGCGGGAGGGCCTTCCTACGAGCAGTACGTC. Its protein product is CASSRGLAGGPSYEQYV.

This sequence joins TRBV6-2 or TRBV6-3 and TRBJ2-7; D not resolved. The CDR3 is 12 residues long. Trimming took 2 bases from V and 2 from J, leaving 4 bases between them. The germline V gene has CDR1 MNHEY and CDR2 SVGEGT. The CDR3 is CASSYGPYEQYV. CDR3 DNA: TGTGCCAGCAGTTACGGACCCTACGAGCAGTACGTC.